This T cell receptor beta chain was captured by sequencing in a study of graft-versus-host responses after intestinal transplantation. As for the study in general: For approximately three years after anti-thymocyte globulin induction, all recipients took tacrolimus and steroids. General study points: Within allografts, high graft-versus-host to host-versus-graft clonal ratios were seen among patients with graft-donor T cell macrochimerism. An association linked early post-transplant HvG declines with peak circulating GvH clone levels.

In regard to this clone: What it binds is unknown.

The CDR3 is 17 residues long. Germline loops: CDR1 LGHNA, CDR2 YNFKEQ. Deletions cut 0 bases from V and 0 bases from J, with 12 bases between. Sequencing used immunoSEQ multiplex PCR; TCRdb keeps in-frame clones, though not all of them. The table lists more than 65,000 clones, 85% to 90% of them singletons. The genes are TRBV4-2 and TRBJ2-1; TRBD1 is a possible D gene (5 bases). The sequence was collected from a human donor who received an intestinal transplant. Source: unstimulated CD4+ T cells sorted from spleen or lymph node cells, taken before intestinal transplant. As DNA, the CDR3 is TGTGCCAGCAGCCAAGATGGGGCGAGGAGCTCCTACAATGAGCAGTTCTTC. This encodes CASSQDGARSSYNEQFF.